This T cell receptor (beta chain) comes out of a study of OX40 agonist ivuxolimab in advanced cancers. Across the whole study: Patients got intravenous ivuxolimab at 0.01 to 10 mg/kg every 2 weeks. Three patients showed partial responses: one hepatocellular carcinoma and two cutaneous melanoma cases. Eligibility admitted prior anti-PD-1, anti-PD-L1 or anti-CTLA-4 therapy; 35% to 40% had some.

Profiling relied on immunoSEQ multiplex PCR, and the TCRdb table lists in-frame clones only, not all of them. The sample gives some 100,000 clones, roughly nine tenths of which show up once; more than 0.25% is in the top ten. The ends were cut back, 6 bases at V and 3 bases at J, with 15 bases in the middle. Per germline, CDR1 MNHNY and CDR2 SVGAGI (reference sequence). This CDR3 is 14 amino acids long. For this clone: Antigen: not known.

Findings and caveats of the study: Several nonresponders also turned out to have low normalized T-cell clonal expansion.

This clonotype was obtained from an adult with an advanced solid tumor such as melanoma, head and neck, liver or kidney cancer. This chain uses TRBV6-6 with TRBJ2-7; D gene uncertain. The sample here was CD4+ or CD8+ T cells sorted from blood, taken in a trial of the OX40 agonist ivuxolimab. The CDR3 sequence is CASSPPGQNYEQYF. The CDR3 coding sequence is TGTGCCAGCAGCCCCCCGGGTCAGAACTACGAGCAGTACTTC.